This TCR beta chain was sequenced for a study of T cell responses to AZD1222 COVID-19 vaccine. Trimming removed 0 bases at V and 4 bases at J, with 13 bases between. CDR1 and CDR2 from the germline V gene are SGDLS and YYNGEE. This CDR3 region has 15 residues. This clone was found a few times. Some clones are missing from TCRdb's copy, which holds only in-frame ones; the method was immunoSEQ multiplex PCR. The sample lists about 180,000 clones, about 91% seen once, with more than 9% in the top ten. This receptor was taken from an adult who received the AZD1222 COVID-19 vaccine. The input for sequencing was peripheral blood, taken 28 days after the second AZD1222 dose. The rearrangement joins TRBV9 to TRBJ1-2; possible D gene TRBD1, 5 bases. The CDR3 region has the DNA TGTGCCAGCAGCGTAGCTACGGAAGGGACCTATGGCTACACCTTC. Translated, it gives CASSVATEGTYGYTF.